This T cell receptor beta chain was captured by sequencing in a study of T cell clonality in common variable immunodeficiency. Study results and limitations: In common variable immunodeficiency, TCR beta chains reportedly carried fewer deletions and N-nucleotide insertions. Fewer TCRbeta clones were shared among CVID subjects than controls.

Assay used: immunoSEQ multiplex PCR; TCRdb lists only in-frame clones, some missing. Singletons are absent from the sample, which has tens of thousands of clones. Many counts were recorded for this clone. What it recognizes is unknown. The TCR comes from a person between 18 and 75 years old in good health. Material: peripheral blood mononuclear cells.

CDR3 DNA (partial): TGTGCCAGCAGCCAAGATAAGGTACGGACTAGCCTCGCCGGGGAG. This translates into CASSQDKVRTSLAGE. The whole CDR3 is CASSQDKVRTSLAGELFF. The chain uses TRBV3-1 (or the pseudogene TRBV3-2) and TRBJ2-2, with 8 nucleotides matching TRBD2. The DNA ends 3 residues before the CDR3 does, and the rest of the CDR3 is filled in from the germline J gene. Losses at the gene ends were 0 bases for V and 6 bases for J; bases not matched to a gene: 12. The CDR3 loop spans 18 amino acids. Looked up from germline, CDR1 is LGHDT and CDR2 is YNNKEL (reference sequence).